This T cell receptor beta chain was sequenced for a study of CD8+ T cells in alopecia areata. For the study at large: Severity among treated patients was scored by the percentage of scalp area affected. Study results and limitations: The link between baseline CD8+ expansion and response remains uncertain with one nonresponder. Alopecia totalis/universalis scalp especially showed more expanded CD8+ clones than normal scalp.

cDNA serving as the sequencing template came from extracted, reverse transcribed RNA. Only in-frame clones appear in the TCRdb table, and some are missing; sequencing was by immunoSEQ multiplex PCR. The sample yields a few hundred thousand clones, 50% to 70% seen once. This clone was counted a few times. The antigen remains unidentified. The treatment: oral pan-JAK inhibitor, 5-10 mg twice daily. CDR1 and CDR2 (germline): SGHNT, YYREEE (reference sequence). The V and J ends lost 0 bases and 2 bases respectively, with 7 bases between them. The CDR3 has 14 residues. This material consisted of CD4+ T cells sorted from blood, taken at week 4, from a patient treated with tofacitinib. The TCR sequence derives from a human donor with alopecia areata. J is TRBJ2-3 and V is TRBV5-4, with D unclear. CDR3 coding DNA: TGTGCCAGCAGCTTGGACACTCTCACAGATACGCAGTATTTT. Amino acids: CASSLDTLTDTQYF. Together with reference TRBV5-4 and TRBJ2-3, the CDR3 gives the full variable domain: ETGVTQSPTHLIKTRGQQVTLRCSSQSGHNTVSWYQQALGQGPQFIFQYYREEENGRGNFPPRFSGLQFPNYSSELNVNALELDDSALYLCASSLDTLTDTQYFGPGTRLTVL.